This TCR beta chain was documented in a study of cytomegalovirus exposure and HLA in healthy donors. Study information: Counted in an early data release were roughly 87 million unique TCRs from HLA-typed donors. Caucasian-associated ancestry cluster membership applied to about four fifths of about 370 genotyped donors.

Comments on this clone: Its antigen is undetermined.

The primer mix had 60 Vbeta and 13 Jbeta primers. Repertoires were generated with immunoSEQ multiplex PCR, while TCRdb's copy carries only in-frame clones and drops some. Of about 140,000 clones detected, 80% appear once; the ten largest clones hold around 2.4%. This CDR3 has 17 amino acids. Germline V gene data show CDR1 as LGHNA and CDR2 as YNFKEQ. V lost 1 base, J lost 0 bases, and 15 bases lay in between. Overall study findings and caveats: Common viral pathogens were later found to be apparently linked to several of the most significant clusters.

The gene calls are TRBV4-2 and TRBJ1-2, with D hard to call. Sequencing used PBMCs. The sequence was collected from a man aged 50 to 60 in good health and CMV-seronegative. In DNA, the CDR3 is TGTGCCAGCAGCCAAGCTTTTTTCGGGGATACTAACTATGGCTACACCTTC. Its translation: CASSQAFFGDTNYGYTF.